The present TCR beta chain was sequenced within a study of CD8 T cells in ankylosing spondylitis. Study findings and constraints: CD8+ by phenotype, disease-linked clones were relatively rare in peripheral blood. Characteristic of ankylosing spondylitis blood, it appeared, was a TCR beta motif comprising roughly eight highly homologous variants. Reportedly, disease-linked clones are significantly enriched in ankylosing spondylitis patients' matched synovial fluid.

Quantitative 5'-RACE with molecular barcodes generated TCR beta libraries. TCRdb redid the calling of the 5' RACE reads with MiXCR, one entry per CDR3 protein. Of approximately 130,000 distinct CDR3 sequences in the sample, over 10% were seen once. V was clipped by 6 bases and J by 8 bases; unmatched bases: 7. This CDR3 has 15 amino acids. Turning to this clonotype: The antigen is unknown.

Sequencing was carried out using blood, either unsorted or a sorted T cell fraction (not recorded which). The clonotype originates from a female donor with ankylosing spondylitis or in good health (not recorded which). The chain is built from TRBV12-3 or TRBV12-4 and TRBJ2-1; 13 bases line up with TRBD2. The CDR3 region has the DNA TGTGCCAGCAGCCCGCGACTAGCGGGAGGATATGAGCAGTTCTTC. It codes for CASSPRLAGGYEQFF.